The TCR beta chain described here comes from a study of CD8 T cells in Susac syndrome. On this clonotype itself: One end of the junction is discordant with germline, which a read error may explain.

The RNA, roughly 0.5 to 1 ug, was put through reverse transcription using random hexamers. TCR beta CDR3 was amplified by immunoSEQ multiplex PCR. This amplification extended across 54 Vbeta and 13 Jbeta segments. TCRdb re-called the immunoSEQ multiplex PCR reads with MiXCR, one entry per CDR3 protein. The sample gives tens of thousands of distinct CDR3 sequences, just over 90% of which show up once; 0.2% is in the top ten. The sequence was obtained from a human donor in good health. Sequencing input: CD8+ T cells from PBMCs.

The CDR3, as DNA: TGCGTCAGCAGACAAGATTTAGGGACAGATCAAGAGACCCAGTACTTC. It is translated as CVSRQDLGTDQETQYF. The chain is built from TRBV4-1 and TRBJ2-5, with 7 bases aligning to TRBD1. CDR1 and CDR2 (germline): MGHRA, YSYEKL. The CDR3 has 16 residues.